This T cell receptor beta chain derives from a study of T and B cells in COVID-19 patients. Multiplex PCR with BIOMED2 TRB-A/B primer pools amplified TRB rearrangements. TCRdb called the multiplex PCR reads again in MiXCR, with one record for every CDR3 protein. The data contain fewer than 14,000 distinct CDR3 sequences, 30% of them singletons. Each TRB amplification used roughly 240-550 ng of genomic DNA from blood. In this sample, this clonotype turned up a few times. Trimming stripped 4 bases from V and 2 bases from J, with 11 bases between. Germline loops: CDR1 LNHNV, CDR2 YYDKDF (reference sequence). The CDR3 totals 14 residues.

Material: blood. The receptor comes from a human donor with active COVID-19. This rearrangement joins TRBV15 to TRBJ1-1, with a weak D call TRBD1 (5 bases). CDR3 nucleotides: TGTGCCACCAGCAAGGGACGGGGAAACACTGAAGCTTTCTTT. Protein product: CATSKGRGNTEAFF.